The source of this T cell receptor beta chain is a study of control samples from healthy donors and cancer patients. Produced via immunoSEQ multiplex PCR; TCRdb's table is partial and in-frame only. Of 170,000 or so clones listed, approximately 91% are singletons. The V gene's germline CDR1 is KGHSH and CDR2 LQKENI. With V trimmed by 3 bases and J by 4 bases, 5 bases remained unmatched. CDR3 length equals 15 residues. The sample was blood. The TCR was taken from a woman between 40 and 55 years old in good health. This rearrangement joins TRBV18 to TRBJ1-3, with 8 nucleotides matching TRBD1. CDR3: CASSPVQGAGNTIYF. Written as DNA, the CDR3 is TGTGCCAGCTCACCCGTGCAGGGGGCGGGAAACACCATATATTTT.